The rows below give T cell receptor beta chains drawn from one sample of a study of cytomegalovirus exposure and HLA in healthy donors. Assay used: immunoSEQ multiplex PCR; TCRdb lists only in-frame clones, some missing. The sample records 150,000 or so clones, about 72% being singletons. What was sequenced was PBMCs. These receptors originate from a man aged 50-60 years in good health and CMV-seropositive. Both conserved end residues are part of each CDR3.

v_gene: TRBV29-1
j_gene: TRBJ2-2
CDR3aa: CSVARSGGSGHGELFF

v_gene: TRBV5-4
j_gene: TRBJ1-5
CDR3aa: CASSFMEQLNSNQPQHF

v_gene: TRBV7-2
j_gene: TRBJ2-3
CDR3aa: CASSLDRATDTQYF

v_gene: TRBV2
j_gene: TRBJ1-2
CDR3aa: CASRVDYGYTF

v_gene: TRBV2
j_gene: TRBJ1-6
CDR3aa: CASSPDRGSSPLHF

v_gene: TRBV29-1
j_gene: TRBJ1-1
CDR3aa: CSVQGARFAEAFF

v_gene: TRBV4-1
j_gene: TRBJ2-3
CDR3aa: CASSQDGTVIGTQYF

v_gene: TRBV9
j_gene: TRBJ2-7
CDR3aa: CASSDGVGTGAYEQYF

v_gene: TRBV6-5
j_gene: TRBJ2-7
CDR3aa: CASSSDYFSSSYEQYF

v_gene: TRBV28
j_gene: TRBJ2-1
CDR3aa: CASISGGPRNEQFF

v_gene: TRBV11-2
j_gene: TRBJ2-5
CDR3aa: CASSLDLWAGGETQYF

v_gene: TRBV29-1
j_gene: TRBJ2-5
CDR3aa: CSVESGETQYF

v_gene: TRBV7-7
j_gene: TRBJ2-1
CDR3aa: CASSPGTALINEQFF

v_gene: TRBV5-8
j_gene: TRBJ1-1
CDR3aa: CASSLQYRSNTEAFF

v_gene: TRBV9
j_gene: TRBJ2-1
CDR3aa: CASSVAGGGVNEQFF

v_gene: TRBV11-2
j_gene: TRBJ2-1
CDR3aa: CASSLDALAGRAPYNEQFF

v_gene: TRBV4-3
j_gene: TRBJ1-2
CDR3aa: CASSQDPVGRAGGYTF

v_gene: TRBV6-6
j_gene: TRBJ2-5
CDR3aa: CASSPGTGRLQETQYF

v_gene: TRBV4-3
j_gene: TRBJ1-5
CDR3aa: CASSHRDQPQHF

v_gene: TRBV7-2
j_gene: TRBJ2-1
CDR3aa: CASSSPYNEQFF